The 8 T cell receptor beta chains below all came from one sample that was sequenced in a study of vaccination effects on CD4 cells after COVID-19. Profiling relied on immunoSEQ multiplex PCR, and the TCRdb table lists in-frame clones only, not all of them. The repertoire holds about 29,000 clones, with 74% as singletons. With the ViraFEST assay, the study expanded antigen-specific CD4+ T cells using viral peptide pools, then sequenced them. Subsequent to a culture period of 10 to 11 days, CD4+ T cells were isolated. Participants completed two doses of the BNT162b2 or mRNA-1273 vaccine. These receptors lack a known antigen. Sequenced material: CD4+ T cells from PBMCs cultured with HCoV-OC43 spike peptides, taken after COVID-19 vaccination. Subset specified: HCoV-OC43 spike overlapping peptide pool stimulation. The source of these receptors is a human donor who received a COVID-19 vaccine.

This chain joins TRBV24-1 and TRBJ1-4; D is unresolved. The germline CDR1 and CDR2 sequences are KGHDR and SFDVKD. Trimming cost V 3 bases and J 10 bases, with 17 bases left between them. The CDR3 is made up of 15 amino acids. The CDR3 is CATSDATSGSVKLFF. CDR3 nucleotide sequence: TGTGCCACCAGTGATGCGACCTCGGGGTCCGTAAAACTGTTTTTT.

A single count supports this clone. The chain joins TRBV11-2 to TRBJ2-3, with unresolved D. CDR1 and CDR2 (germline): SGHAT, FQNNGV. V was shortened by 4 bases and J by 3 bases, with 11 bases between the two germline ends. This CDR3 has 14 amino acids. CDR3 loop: CASSSLPETDTQYF. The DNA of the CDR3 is TGTGCCAGCAGCTCCCTCCCGGAAACAGATACGCAGTATTTT.

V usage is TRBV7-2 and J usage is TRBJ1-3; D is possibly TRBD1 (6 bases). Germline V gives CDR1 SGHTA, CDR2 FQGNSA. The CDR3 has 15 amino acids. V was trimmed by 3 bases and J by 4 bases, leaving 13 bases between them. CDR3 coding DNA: TGTGCCAGCAGCTTGGGGGCGACACGGGGAAACACCATATATTTT. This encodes CASSLGATRGNTIYF.

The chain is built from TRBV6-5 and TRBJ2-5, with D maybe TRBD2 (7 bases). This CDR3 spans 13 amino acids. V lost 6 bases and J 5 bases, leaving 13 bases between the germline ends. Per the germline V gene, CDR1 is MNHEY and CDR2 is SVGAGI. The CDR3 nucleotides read TGTGCCAGCAGGAAACAGGGAGGGGAGACCCAGTACTTC. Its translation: CASRKQGGETQYF.

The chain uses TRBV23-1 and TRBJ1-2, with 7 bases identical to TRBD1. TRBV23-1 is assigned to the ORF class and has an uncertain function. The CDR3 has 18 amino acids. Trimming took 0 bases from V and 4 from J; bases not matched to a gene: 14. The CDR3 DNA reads TGCGCCAGCAGTCAATCTATTCTCGAGACAGGGCTACGCTATGGCTACACCTTC. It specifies CASSQSILETGLRYGYTF.

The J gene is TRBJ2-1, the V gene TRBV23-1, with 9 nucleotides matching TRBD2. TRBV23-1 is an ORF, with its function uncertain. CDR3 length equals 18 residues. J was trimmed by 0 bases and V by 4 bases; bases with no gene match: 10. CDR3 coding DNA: TGCGCCAGCAGTCCCCTCGGGACTAGCCAAAACTCCTACAATGAGCAGTTCTTC. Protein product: CASSPLGTSQNSYNEQFF.

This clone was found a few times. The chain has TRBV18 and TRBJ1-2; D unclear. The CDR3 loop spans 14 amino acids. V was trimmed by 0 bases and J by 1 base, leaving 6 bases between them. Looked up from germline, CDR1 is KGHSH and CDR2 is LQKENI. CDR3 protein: CASSPPSDNYGYTF. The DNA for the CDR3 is TGTGCCAGCTCACCACCGTCAGATAACTATGGCTACACCTTC.

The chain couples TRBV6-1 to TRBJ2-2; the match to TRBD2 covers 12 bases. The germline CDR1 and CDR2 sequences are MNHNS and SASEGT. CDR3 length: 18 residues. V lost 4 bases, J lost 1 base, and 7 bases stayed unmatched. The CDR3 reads CASSVPSGGAGNTGELFF. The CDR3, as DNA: TGTGCCAGCAGTGTACCTAGCGGGGGGGCCGGGAACACCGGGGAGCTGTTTTTT.